This T cell receptor (beta chain) was identified during a study of T-cell reconstitution after alpha-beta-depleted transplantation in children. In regard to this clonotype: Being one base from a much bigger clone, this may be a read error.

Unique molecular identifiers tagged the TCRbeta library. MiXCR, applied by TCRdb to the PCR reads, yields one record per CDR3 protein. The sample consists of 200,000 to 300,000 distinct CDR3 sequences, 12% of them appearing once. The CDR3 runs 16 residues. V lost 1 base, J lost 0 bases, and 7 bases lay in between. CDR1 is LGHDT, CDR2 YNNKEL, per germline (reference sequence). The TCR comes from a human donor who donated a stem cell graft to a child with acute lymphoblastic leukemia. The sequencing here drew on PBMCs from the stem cell graft donor, taken from the stem cell graft. The chain uses TRBV3-1 and TRBJ2-6; unclear D gene. CDR3 bases: TGTGCCAGCAGCCAAGCACGACTCTCTGGGGCCAACGTCCTGACTTTC. This codes for CASSQARLSGANVLTF.